What follows is one T cell receptor (beta chain) and its context. The repertoire was sequenced with immunoSEQ multiplex PCR; TCRdb's copy has only in-frame clones and lacks some. The repertoire holds approximately 93,000 clones, with 75% to 95% as singletons. The record originates from a study of T cell changes during pregnancy in multiple sclerosis. The sequence came from a female donor in good health, enrolled as a control in a pregnancy study. The material sequenced was peripheral blood, taken in the first trimester of pregnancy.

For the CDR3, the DNA is TGCAGCGTAGGGGACAGACTCAGCTCTGGGGCCAACGTCCTGACTTTC. As protein: CSVGDRLSSGANVLTF. V and J are TRBV29-1 and TRBJ2-6, with 7 bases aligning to TRBD1. J was trimmed by 0 bases and V by 6 bases; bases with no gene match: 8. Looked up from germline, CDR1 is SQVTM and CDR2 is ANQGSEA. This CDR3 is built from 16 residues.